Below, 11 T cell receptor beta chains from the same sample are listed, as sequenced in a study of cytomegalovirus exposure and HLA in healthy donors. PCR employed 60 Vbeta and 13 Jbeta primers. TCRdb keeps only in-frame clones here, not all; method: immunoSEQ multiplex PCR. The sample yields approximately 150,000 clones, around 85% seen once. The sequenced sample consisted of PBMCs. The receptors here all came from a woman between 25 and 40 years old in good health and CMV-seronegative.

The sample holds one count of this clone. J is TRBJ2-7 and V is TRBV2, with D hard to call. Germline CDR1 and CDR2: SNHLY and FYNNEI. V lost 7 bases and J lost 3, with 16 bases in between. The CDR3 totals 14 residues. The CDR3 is CASTSSFSYYEQYF. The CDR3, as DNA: TGTGCCAGCACATCGTCCTTCTCCTACTACGAGCAGTACTTC.

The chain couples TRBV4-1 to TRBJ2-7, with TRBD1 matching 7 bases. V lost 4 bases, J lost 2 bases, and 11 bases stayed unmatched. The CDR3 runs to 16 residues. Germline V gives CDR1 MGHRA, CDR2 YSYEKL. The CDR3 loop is CASSPSEDRYAYEQYF. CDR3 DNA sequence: TGCGCCAGCAGCCCTTCAGAGGACAGGTATGCCTACGAGCAGTACTTC.

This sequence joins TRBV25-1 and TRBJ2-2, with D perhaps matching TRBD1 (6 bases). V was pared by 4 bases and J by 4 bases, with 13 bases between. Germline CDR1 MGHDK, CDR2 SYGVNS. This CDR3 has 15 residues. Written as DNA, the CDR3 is TGTGCCAGCAGTGTCGAGGGGGTGAGCACCGGGGAGCTGTTTTTT. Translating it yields CASSVEGVSTGELFF.

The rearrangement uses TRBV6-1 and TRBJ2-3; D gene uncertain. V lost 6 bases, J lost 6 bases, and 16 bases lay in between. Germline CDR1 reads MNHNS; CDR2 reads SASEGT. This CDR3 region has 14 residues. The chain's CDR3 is CASSPGFSRDTQYF. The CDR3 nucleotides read TGTGCCAGCAGCCCCGGGTTTTCGCGGGATACGCAGTATTTT.

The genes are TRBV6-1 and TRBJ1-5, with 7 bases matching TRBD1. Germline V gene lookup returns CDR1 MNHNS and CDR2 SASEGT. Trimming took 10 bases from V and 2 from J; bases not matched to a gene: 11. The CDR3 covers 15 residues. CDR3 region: CATQRPGTGNQPQHF. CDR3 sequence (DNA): TGTGCCACCCAAAGGCCCGGGACAGGCAATCAGCCCCAGCATTTT.

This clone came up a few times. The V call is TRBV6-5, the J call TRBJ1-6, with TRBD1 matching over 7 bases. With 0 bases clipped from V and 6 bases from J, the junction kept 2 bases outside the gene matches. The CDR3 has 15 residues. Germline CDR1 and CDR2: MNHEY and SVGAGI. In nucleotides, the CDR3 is TGTGCCAGCAGTTACTCCGGGACAGCTAATTCACCCCTCCACTTT. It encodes CASSYSGTANSPLHF.

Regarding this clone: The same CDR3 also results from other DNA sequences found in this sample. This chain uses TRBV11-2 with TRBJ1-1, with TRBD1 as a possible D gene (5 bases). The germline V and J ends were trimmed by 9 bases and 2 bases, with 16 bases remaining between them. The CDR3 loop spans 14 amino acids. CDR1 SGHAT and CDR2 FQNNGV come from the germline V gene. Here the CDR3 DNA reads TGTGCCAGTAGCCAAGAGACAGCAAACACTGAAGCTTTCTTT. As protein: CASSQETANTEAFF.

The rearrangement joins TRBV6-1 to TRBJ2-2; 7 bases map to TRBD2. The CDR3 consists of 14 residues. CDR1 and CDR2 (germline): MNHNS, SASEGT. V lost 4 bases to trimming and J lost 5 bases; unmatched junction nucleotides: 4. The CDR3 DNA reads TGTGCCAGCAGTGCCTGGGGAGGGACCGGGGAGCTGTTTTTT. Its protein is CASSAWGGTGELFF.

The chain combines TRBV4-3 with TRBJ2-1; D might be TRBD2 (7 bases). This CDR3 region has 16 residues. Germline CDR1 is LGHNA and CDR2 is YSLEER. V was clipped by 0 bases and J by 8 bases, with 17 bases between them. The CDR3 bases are TGCGCCAGCAGCCAAGATAGGGAGGGGGGGCCTGATGAGCAGTTCTTC. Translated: CASSQDREGGPDEQFF.

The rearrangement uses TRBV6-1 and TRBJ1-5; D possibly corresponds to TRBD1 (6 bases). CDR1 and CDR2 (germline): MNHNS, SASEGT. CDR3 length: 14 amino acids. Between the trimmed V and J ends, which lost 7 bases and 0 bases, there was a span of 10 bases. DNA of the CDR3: TGTGCCAGCAATGGACAGCTTAGCAATCAGCCCCAGCATTTT. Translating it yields CASNGQLSNQPQHF.

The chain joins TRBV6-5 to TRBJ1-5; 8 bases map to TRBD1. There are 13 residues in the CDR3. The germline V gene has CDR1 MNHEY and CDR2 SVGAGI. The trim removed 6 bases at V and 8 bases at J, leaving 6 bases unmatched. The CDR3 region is CASSRGQVEPQHF. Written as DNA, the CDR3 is TGTGCCAGCAGCAGGGGGCAAGTTGAGCCCCAGCATTTT.